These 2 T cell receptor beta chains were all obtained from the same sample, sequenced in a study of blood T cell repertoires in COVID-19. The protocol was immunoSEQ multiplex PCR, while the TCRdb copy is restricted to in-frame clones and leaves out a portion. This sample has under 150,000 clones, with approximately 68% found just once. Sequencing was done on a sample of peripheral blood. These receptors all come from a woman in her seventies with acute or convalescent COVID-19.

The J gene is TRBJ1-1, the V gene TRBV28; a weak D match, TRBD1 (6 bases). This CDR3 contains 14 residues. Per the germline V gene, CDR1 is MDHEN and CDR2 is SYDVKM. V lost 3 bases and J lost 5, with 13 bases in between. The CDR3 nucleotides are TGTGCCAGCAGTTTGGGACATTCGGATACTGAAGCTTTCTTT. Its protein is CASSLGHSDTEAFF. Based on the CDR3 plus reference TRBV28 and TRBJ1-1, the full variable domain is DVKVTQSSRYLVKRTGEKVFLECVQDMDHENMFWYRQDPGLGLRLIYFSYDVKMKEKGDIPEGYSVSREKKERFSLILESASTNQTSMYLCASSLGHSDTEAFFGQGTRLTVV.

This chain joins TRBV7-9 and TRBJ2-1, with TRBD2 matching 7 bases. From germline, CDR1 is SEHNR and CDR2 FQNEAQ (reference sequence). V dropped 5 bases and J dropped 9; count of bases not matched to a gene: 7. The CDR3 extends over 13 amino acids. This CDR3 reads CASSLRLAIEQFF. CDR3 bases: TGTGCCAGCAGCCTTCGACTAGCCATTGAGCAGTTCTTC.